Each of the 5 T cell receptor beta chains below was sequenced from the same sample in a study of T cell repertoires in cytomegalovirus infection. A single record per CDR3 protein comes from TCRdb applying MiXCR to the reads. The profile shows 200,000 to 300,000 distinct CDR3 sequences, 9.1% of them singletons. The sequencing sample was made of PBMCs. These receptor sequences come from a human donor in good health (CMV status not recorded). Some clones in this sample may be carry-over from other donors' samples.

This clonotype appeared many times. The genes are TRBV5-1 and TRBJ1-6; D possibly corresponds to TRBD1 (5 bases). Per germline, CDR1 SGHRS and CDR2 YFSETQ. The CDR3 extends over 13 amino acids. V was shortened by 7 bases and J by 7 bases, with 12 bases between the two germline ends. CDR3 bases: TGCGCCAGCTCAGCCTCAGGGAATTCACCCCTCCACTTT. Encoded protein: CASSASGNSPLHF.

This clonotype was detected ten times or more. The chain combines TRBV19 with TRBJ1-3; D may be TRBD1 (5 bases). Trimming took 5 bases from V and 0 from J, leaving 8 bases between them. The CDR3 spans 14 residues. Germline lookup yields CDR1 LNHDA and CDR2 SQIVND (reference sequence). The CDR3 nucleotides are TGTGCCAGTAGTGGGGGTAACTCTGGAAACACCATATATTTT. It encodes CASSGGNSGNTIYF.

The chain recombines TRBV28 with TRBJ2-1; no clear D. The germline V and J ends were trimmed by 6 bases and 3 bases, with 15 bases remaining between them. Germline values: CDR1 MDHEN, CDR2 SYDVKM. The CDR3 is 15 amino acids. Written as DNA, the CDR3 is TGTGCCAGCAGCGACTCTACCGGATACTACAATGAGCAGTTCTTC. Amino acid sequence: CASSDSTGYYNEQFF.

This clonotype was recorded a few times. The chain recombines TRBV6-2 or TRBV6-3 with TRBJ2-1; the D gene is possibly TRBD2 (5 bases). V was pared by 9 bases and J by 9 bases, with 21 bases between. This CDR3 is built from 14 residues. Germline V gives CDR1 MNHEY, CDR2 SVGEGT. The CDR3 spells CASKQLPSWGEQFF. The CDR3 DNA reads TGTGCCAGTAAACAACTACCTAGCTGGGGTGAGCAGTTCTTC.

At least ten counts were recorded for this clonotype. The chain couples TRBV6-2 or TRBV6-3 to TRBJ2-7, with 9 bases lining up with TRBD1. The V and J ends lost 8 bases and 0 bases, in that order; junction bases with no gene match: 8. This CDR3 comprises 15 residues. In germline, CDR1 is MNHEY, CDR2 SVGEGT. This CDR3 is CASWAGTGFSYEQYF. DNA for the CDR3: TGTGCCAGCTGGGCCGGGACAGGGTTCTCCTACGAGCAGTACTTC.